These T cell receptor beta chains were read from a single sample in a study of radiotherapy plus CTLA-4 blockade in lung cancer. The data were produced by immunoSEQ multiplex PCR, yet TCRdb's version contains in-frame clones alone and is incomplete. The sample lists under 95,000 clones, about 84% occurring once. The starting material was peripheral blood, obtained from a patient treated with radiotherapy plus ipilimumab. The receptors come from a human donor with non-small cell lung cancer who had stable disease on radiotherapy plus ipilimumab. The conserved cysteine and the conserved F or W are not part of the CDR3 here.

j_gene	v_gene	len	CDR3aa
TRBJ1-3	TRBV2	14	ASRDPVGFSGNTIY
TRBJ2-7	TRBV6-4	13	ASSDIAGHPYEQY
TRBJ1-1	TRBV6-6	13	ASSPTYRENTEAF
TRBJ1-6	TRBV27	12	ASSSGQGATPLH
TRBJ1-6	TRBV28	14	ASSLDGNSYNSPLH
TRBJ2-3	TRBV18	12	ASSPGSVLNTQY
TRBJ2-3	TRBV4-1	13	ASSQEALSPDTQY
TRBJ1-4	TRBV29-1	15	SVAGTGDHSTNEKLF
TRBJ2-2	TRBV5-1	11	ASSFQGSGELF
TRBJ1-2	TRBV4-1	12	ASSQVTGLYGYT
TRBJ2-5	TRBV7-7	14	ASSDGQIGQGETQY
TRBJ2-4	TRBV4-2	16	ASSQDAGTGEGKNIQY
TRBJ2-7	TRBV11-2	13	ASSPQITGGYEQY
TRBJ2-2	TRBV28	12	ASSTGTATGELF
TRBJ2-7	TRBV30	18	AWNPGRTSGRALYSYEQY
TRBJ2-7	TRBV28	12	ATHPGTGGREQY
TRBJ2-2	TRBV18	12	ASSPRRSERELF